The clone carrying this T cell receptor (beta chain) was found a few times. V was pared by 3 bases and J by 1 base, with 12 bases between. The length of the CDR3 is 15 residues. The germline V gene encodes CDR1 MGHRA and CDR2 YSYEKL. These data are taken from a study of blood T cells in healthy people across ages. A second PCR, run for about 6 to 12 cycles, used a sample-barcoded 5' primer plus a J-beta primer mix. The template-switch adaptor was a 5' adaptor with 12 random nucleotides. It tagged each cDNA molecule. Sequencing of every sample gave 2.5 million or more CDR3-containing paired-end reads. TCRdb re-derived calls from the 5' RACE reads in MiXCR, one entry per CDR3 protein. The sample shows roughly 2 million distinct CDR3 sequences, about 50% of them seen only once.

What was sequenced was blood. The clonotype originates from a woman aged 40 to 50 in good health. The rearrangement joins TRBV4-1 to TRBJ2-5; maybe TRBD2 (5 bases). This CDR3 is CASSQVGLIQETQYF. The CDR3 coding sequence is TGCGCCAGCAGCCAGGTTGGACTGATCCAAGAGACCCAGTACTTC.